A single sample is the source of the 27 T cell receptor beta chains below, sequenced in a study of T cells expressing NK-cell markers. TCRdb re-called the 5' RACE reads and gives one entry per CDR3 protein, without DNA. In total, the table holds 120,000 to 150,000 distinct CDR3 sequences. The sample taken for sequencing was blood T cells: a sorted CD56 or NKG2C T cell subset, CD4+ or CD8+ T cells, or bulk PBMC T cells (not recorded which). These receptors originate from a man between 18 and 29 years old in good health.

This chain's CDR3 is CASSRGTSGRYEQYF. V usage is TRBV19 and J usage is TRBJ2-7; TCRdb proposes TRBD2, but this gene call is untestable without DNA. The CDR3 has 15 amino acids. Germline V gene sequence: CDR1 LNHDA, CDR2 SQIVND (reference sequence).

The V gene is TRBV15, the J gene TRBJ2-3; the D gene TCRdb calls, TRBD1, cannot be checked with no DNA. This CDR3 is built from 15 residues. Germline V gene sequence: CDR1 LNHNV, CDR2 YYDKDF (reference sequence). The CDR3 sequence is CATTPRAGGTDTQYF.

V usage is TRBV7-8 and J usage is TRBJ2-7. Per the germline V gene, CDR1 is SGHVS and CDR2 is FQNEAQ. The CDR3 spans 12 residues. This CDR3 reads CASSLGDNEQYF.

The chain recombines TRBV4-3 with TRBJ2-4; TCRdb designates TRBD1, a call that cannot be tested without DNA. The CDR3 has 17 amino acids. Germline CDR1 and CDR2: LGHNA and YSLEER. The CDR3: CASSQDPRGTSKNIQYF.

The rearrangement uses TRBV6-1 and TRBJ2-1; the D gene TCRdb calls, TRBD2, cannot be checked with no DNA. Germline CDR1 MNHNS, CDR2 SASEGT. The CDR3 sequence is 17 residues long. CDR3 amino acids: CASSTIPSGSWSNEQFF.

This chain connects TRBV30 to TRBJ1-1. Germline CDR1 is GTSNPN and CDR2 is SVGIG (reference sequence). This CDR3 is 11 amino acids long. CDR3 sequence: CAWSYGNEAFF.

The chain is built from TRBV4-2 and TRBJ2-1; the D gene TCRdb calls, TRBD2, cannot be checked with no DNA. The CDR3 covers 16 residues. Germline lookup yields CDR1 LGHNA and CDR2 YNFKEQ. CDR3 amino acids: CASSQESQRELSEQFF.

This rearrangement joins TRBV28 to TRBJ2-6. This CDR3 region has 17 residues. CDR1 is MDHEN and CDR2 is SYDVKM in the germline V gene. The CDR3: CASSFDPRGSGANVLTF.

The V gene is TRBV28, the J gene TRBJ2-6; TCRdb proposes TRBD1, but this gene call is untestable without DNA. The CDR3 covers 18 residues. The germline CDR1 and CDR2 sequences are MDHEN and SYDVKM. CDR3 region: CASSLRERFASGANVLTF.

This sequence joins TRBV6-1 and TRBJ2-2; TCRdb's D call, TRBD1, is unchecked because there is no DNA. The CDR3 is 15 residues long. CDR1 and CDR2 (germline): MNHNS, SASEGT. This chain's CDR3 is CASRSTGANTGELFF.

The chain is built from TRBV25-1 and TRBJ2-1; TCRdb proposes TRBD1, but this gene call is untestable without DNA. In germline, CDR1 is MGHDK, CDR2 SYGVNS. This CDR3 contains 15 residues. The chain's CDR3 is CASSEFWGEYNEQFF. The full variable domain, completed using reference TRBV25-1 and TRBJ2-1, is EADIYQTPRYLVIGTGKKITLECSQTMGHDKMYWYQQDPGMELHLIHYSYGVNSTEKGDLSSESTVSRIRTEHFPLTLESARPSHTSQYLCASSEFWGEYNEQFFGPGTRLTVL.

The chain is built from TRBV29-1 and TRBJ2-3; TCRdb's D gene call, TRBD1, goes unchecked for lack of DNA. Germline lookup yields CDR1 SQVTM and CDR2 ANQGSEA. This CDR3 has 16 residues. CDR3 protein: CSVDTGGSSFTDTQYF.

The chain has TRBV20-1 and TRBJ2-7; with no DNA, the TCRdb D assignment of TRBD1 cannot be verified. Germline values: CDR1 DFQATT, CDR2 SNEGSKA (reference sequence). The CDR3 has 13 amino acids. The CDR3 region is CSAREGRDYEQYF.

This chain links TRBV11-2 with TRBJ2-7. Germline V gene sequence: CDR1 SGHAT, CDR2 FQNNGV. The CDR3 covers 11 residues. CDR3: CASSQPYEQYF.

The rearrangement uses TRBV19 and TRBJ2-1. The CDR3 consists of 11 residues. Germline V gene data show CDR1 as LNHDA and CDR2 as SQIVND (reference sequence). The CDR3 spells CASTQYNEQFF. Using reference TRBV19 and TRBJ2-1 for the parts outside the CDR3, the full variable domain is DGGITQSPKYLFRKEGQNVTLSCEQNLNHDAMYWYRQDPGQGLRLIYYSQIVNDFQKGDIAEGYSVSREKKESFPLTVTSAQKNPTAFYLCASTQYNEQFFGPGTRLTVL.

V and J are TRBV6-1 and TRBJ1-1. This CDR3 is built from 14 residues. The germline V gene encodes CDR1 MNHNS and CDR2 SASEGT. The CDR3 loop is CASSELTILVEAFF.

This rearrangement joins TRBV5-5 to TRBJ1-1. Germline V lookup: CDR1 SGHKS, CDR2 YYEKEE (reference sequence). The CDR3 covers 14 residues. The chain's CDR3 is CASSLTGLGTEAFF.

The rearrangement uses TRBV7-8 and TRBJ2-1; TCRdb lists TRBD1, though no DNA is available to test this call. Germline CDR1 is SGHVS and CDR2 is FQNEAQ. This CDR3 has 19 residues. This CDR3 is CASSLMTGGLVSSYNEQFF.

The chain employs TRBV12-3 or TRBV12-4 and TRBJ2-1; the D gene TCRdb calls, TRBD1, cannot be checked with no DNA. The CDR3 loop spans 16 amino acids. The CDR3: CASSLAPGGTYNEQFF.

J is TRBJ1-5 and V is TRBV6-5; TCRdb indicates TRBD1, and absent DNA this call remains unverified. Germline assignment: CDR1 MNHEY and CDR2 SVGAGI. The CDR3 spans 14 residues. CDR3 residues: CASGQGPSNQPQHF.

The gene calls are TRBV6-5 and TRBJ2-2. The CDR3 sequence is 12 residues long. From germline, CDR1 is MNHEY and CDR2 SVGAGI. The CDR3 is CASSQQAGELFF.

V gene TRBV5-1 combines with J gene TRBJ2-3. CDR1 is SGHRS, CDR2 YFSETQ, per germline. The CDR3 spans 14 residues. Here the CDR3 reads CASSSIAGTDTQYF.

The J gene is TRBJ2-5, the V gene TRBV5-6. The CDR3 loop spans 13 amino acids. In germline, CDR1 is SGHDT, CDR2 YYEEEE. The CDR3 is CASSLDGTVTQYF.

The chain combines TRBV6-4 with TRBJ2-3; TCRdb designates TRBD2, a call that cannot be tested without DNA. CDR1 and CDR2 from the germline V gene are MRHNA and SNTAGT. This CDR3 is built from 14 residues. CDR3 protein: CASSEGSRTDTQYF.

The chain links TRBV7-6 to TRBJ1-1; the D call of TRBD1 rests on TCRdb alone, since no DNA is present to check it. The CDR3 has 15 amino acids. CDR1 and CDR2 (germline): SGHVS, FNYEAQ. The CDR3 loop is CASSLMGPGYTEAFF. Filled out from reference TRBV7-6 and TRBJ1-1, the complete variable domain reads GAGVSQSPRYKVTKRGQDVALRCDPISGHVSLYWYRQALGQGPEFLTYFNYEAQQDKSGLPNDRFSAERPEGSISTLTIQRTEQRDSAMYRCASSLMGPGYTEAFFGQGTRLTVV.

V and J are TRBV29-1 and TRBJ1-1. The length of the CDR3 is 12 residues. Germline CDR1 SQVTM, CDR2 ANQGSEA. Here the CDR3 reads CSVPPDGTEAFF.

The rearrangement uses TRBV7-8 and TRBJ2-7; the TCRdb call, TRBD1, lacks DNA for checking. This CDR3 has 14 amino acids. The germline V gene encodes CDR1 SGHVS and CDR2 FQNEAQ. The CDR3 loop is CASSAQGGLFEQYF.